What follows are 18 T cell receptor beta chains derived from one specimen sequenced in a study of CD8 T cells in Susac syndrome. Random hexamers were used to reverse transcribe 0.5 to 1 ug of RNA. A single record per CDR3 protein comes from TCRdb applying MiXCR to the immunoSEQ multiplex PCR reads. The repertoire includes some 170,000 distinct CDR3 sequences, less than 95% of them detected once, and 0.1% sits in the top ten. Sequencing was performed on CD4+ T cells from PBMCs. Every receptor here comes from a human donor in good health.

This chain joins TRBV5-6 and TRBJ2-1; tentative D call: TRBD1 (6 bases). Germline V gives CDR1 SGHDT, CDR2 YYEEEE. The CDR3 contains 15 residues. Trimming took off 3 bases at V and 4 bases at J, with 14 bases between the two ends. CDR3 sequence: CASSSTGRPYNEQFF. CDR3 DNA sequence: TGTGCCAGCAGCTCCACAGGGCGTCCTTACAATGAGCAGTTCTTC.

The V call is TRBV12-3 or TRBV12-4, the J call TRBJ2-1; TRBD1 or TRBD2 may be the D gene (6 bases each). The ends were cut back, 7 bases at V and 1 base at J, with 14 bases in the middle. The CDR3 totals 15 residues. CDR3 DNA sequence: TGTGCCAGCACCTTAGGGGGGAATTCCTACAATGAGCAGTTCTTC. Its protein product is CASTLGGNSYNEQFF.

The J gene is TRBJ2-2, the V gene TRBV11-2; no reliable D call. CDR1 is SGHAT, CDR2 FQNNGV, per germline. CDR3 length equals 14 residues. Trimming cost V 5 bases and J 4 bases, with 11 bases left between them. The DNA of the CDR3 is TGTGCCAGCAGCCCCCTGACTGGCACCGGGGAGCTGTTTTTT. Protein product: CASSPLTGTGELFF.

The chain employs TRBV6-5 and TRBJ2-2; 11 bases align to TRBD2. J lost 3 bases, V lost 0 bases, and 9 bases had no gene match. The length of the CDR3 is 19 residues. CDR1 and CDR2 (germline): MNHEY, SVGAGI. CDR3 sequence (DNA): TGTGCCAGCAGTTACTCCTATCTAGCGGGAGGCCGGGACACCGGGGAGCTGTTTTTT. Residues: CASSYSYLAGGRDTGELFF.

The V call is TRBV5-1, the J call TRBJ2-7; 9 bases match TRBD1. With V trimmed by 4 bases and J by 5 bases, 4 bases remained unmatched. Germline CDR1 reads SGHRS; CDR2 reads YFSETQ. The CDR3 length is 13 residues. CDR3 in amino acids: CASSPDRGDEQYF. CDR3 coding DNA: TGCGCCAGCAGCCCGGACAGGGGTGACGAGCAGTACTTC.

The J gene is TRBJ2-3, the V gene TRBV28; D gene ambiguous. Germline CDR1 is MDHEN and CDR2 is SYDVKM. V lost 2 bases and J lost 1, with 16 bases in between. The CDR3 has 17 residues. CDR3 in DNA: TGTGCCAGCAGTTTAAAAGAAGGGAAGCGTCGCACAGATACGCAGTATTTT. Translation: CASSLKEGKRRTDTQYF.

V and J are TRBV20-1 and TRBJ2-1; 8 bases fit TRBD2. Germline CDR1 is DFQATT and CDR2 is SNEGSKA (reference sequence). V dropped 3 bases and J dropped 7; count of bases not matched to a gene: 5. The CDR3 length is 13 residues. CDR3: CSASGRAWNEQFF. The CDR3 DNA reads as TGCAGTGCTAGCGGGAGGGCCTGGAATGAGCAGTTCTTC.

The chain is built from TRBV10-2 and TRBJ1-1; perhaps TRBD1 as D (5 bases). The CDR3 covers 14 residues. V lost 6 bases and J lost 1, with 12 bases in between. Germline V gene sequence: CDR1 WSHSY, CDR2 SAAADI. CDR3 in DNA: TGCGCCAGCAGAGATACAGGAGCGAACACTGAAGCTTTCTTT. It codes for CASRDTGANTEAFF.

The rearrangement links TRBV20-1 to TRBJ1-2; D is unclear. The V gene's germline CDR1 is DFQATT and CDR2 SNEGSKA (reference sequence). Trimming shortened V by 3 bases and J by 0 bases, and 5 bases separated the two germline ends. The CDR3 sequence is 12 residues long. The CDR3 region is CSASAANYGYTF. The CDR3 DNA sequence: TGCAGTGCTAGTGCAGCTAACTATGGCTACACCTTC.

The chain employs TRBV20-1 and TRBJ2-1; the D gene is possibly TRBD1 (6 bases). The CDR3 contains 14 residues. Trimming left V 4 bases short and J 3 bases short, with 13 bases between. The V gene's germline CDR1 is DFQATT and CDR2 SNEGSKA (reference sequence). DNA of the CDR3: TGCAGTGCTACTGGACAGCCCATCTACAATGAGCAGTTCTTC. Translated, it gives CSATGQPIYNEQFF.

The chain's CDR3 is CASSGPIYSEQFF. DNA of the CDR3: TGTGCCAGCAGCGGCCCCATTTATAGTGAGCAGTTCTTC. This rearrangement joins TRBV9 to TRBJ2-1; D call uncertain. V was cut by 3 bases and J by 9 bases, with 13 bases left in between. Germline values: CDR1 SGDLS, CDR2 YYNGEE. The CDR3 extends over 13 amino acids.

The rearrangement uses TRBV6-5 and TRBJ1-5; TRBD1 might be the D (6 bases). In germline, CDR1 is MNHEY, CDR2 SVGAGI. V dropped 5 bases and J dropped 5 bases, with 10 bases sitting between them. The CDR3 is 13 residues long. CDR3 DNA sequence: TGTGCCAGCAGTGAATACAGGGATCAGCCCCAGCATTTT. This translates into CASSEYRDQPQHF.

This chain links TRBV20-1 with TRBJ2-1; D unresolved. Germline CDR1 DFQATT, CDR2 SNEGSKA (reference sequence). V was pared by 6 bases and J by 7 bases, with 13 bases between. The CDR3 totals 12 residues. The CDR3 DNA reads TGCAGTGCGCCCCCCCGGTGGAATGAGCAGTTCTTC. As protein: CSAPPRWNEQFF.

The rearrangement links TRBV20-1 to TRBJ2-1; D may be TRBD1 or TRBD2 (5 bases each). This CDR3 has 13 residues. Germline V gene sequence: CDR1 DFQATT, CDR2 SNEGSKA (reference sequence). Deletions cut 3 bases from V and 5 bases from J, with 11 bases between. CDR3 protein: CSARGDQDNEQFF. As DNA, the CDR3 is TGCAGTGCTAGGGGGGACCAGGACAATGAGCAGTTCTTC.

This clonotype occurred once. The CDR3 is CSVGQGGAWQFF. The CDR3 nucleotides read TGCAGCGTTGGCCAGGGAGGGGCGTGGCAGTTCTTC. The V gene is TRBV29-1, the J gene TRBJ2-1; the match to TRBD2 covers 7 bases. The V gene end was trimmed by 4 bases and the J gene end by 12 bases; junction bases not matched to a gene: 9. The CDR3 is made up of 12 amino acids. CDR1 SQVTM and CDR2 ANQGSEA come from the germline V gene.

The chain uses TRBV3-1 and TRBJ2-1; TRBD1 is a possible D gene (6 bases). The CDR3 length is 15 residues. Looked up from germline, CDR1 is LGHDT and CDR2 is YNNKEL (reference sequence). V was pared by 0 bases and J by 8 bases, with 14 bases between. The chain's CDR3 is CASSQDGTGIDEQFF. The CDR3 nucleotides read TGTGCCAGCAGCCAAGATGGCACAGGGATCGATGAGCAGTTCTTC.

The chain links TRBV20-1 to TRBJ1-5; D is unresolved. Germline values: CDR1 DFQATT, CDR2 SNEGSKA (reference sequence). The CDR3 totals 12 residues. Between the trimmed V and J ends, which lost 3 bases and 5 bases, there was a span of 8 bases. CDR3 DNA sequence: TGCAGTGCTAGCAGGATTGATCAGCCCCAGCATTTT. It yields the protein CSASRIDQPQHF.

The rearrangement joins TRBV5-1 to TRBJ1-1; a weak D match, TRBD1 (6 bases). Germline assignment: CDR1 SGHRS and CDR2 YFSETQ. V was pared by 6 bases and J by 6 bases, with 9 bases between. The CDR3 runs to 11 residues. This chain's CDR3 is CASMEGAEAFF. The DNA for the CDR3 is TGCGCCAGCATGGAGGGGGCTGAAGCTTTCTTT.